What follows is one T cell receptor beta chain and its context. The V gene's germline CDR1 is SGHTS and CDR2 YDEGEE. The CDR3 is made up of 15 amino acids. Germline trimming cut 4 bases from V and 3 bases from J; bases unmatched to any gene: 8. At collection, donors were nominally healthy, but unrecorded immune exposures were probable. The study ran its PCR with 60 Vbeta and 13 Jbeta primers. Produced via immunoSEQ multiplex PCR; TCRdb's table is partial and in-frame only. The sample yields around 150,000 clones, about four fifths seen once. The data were taken from a study of cytomegalovirus exposure and HLA in healthy donors. About the study: Roughly 179 million T cells yielded approximately 100 million unique TCR beta sequences, as an earlier analysis found.

The chain joins TRBV5-8 to TRBJ1-1; 8 nucleotides agree with TRBD1. The receptor comes from a man aged 30 to 39 in good health. Material for sequencing was PBMCs. In DNA, the CDR3 is TGTGCCAGCAGCATTGGGACAGGCGTTTACACTGAAGCTTTCTTT. This gives the protein CASSIGTGVYTEAFF.